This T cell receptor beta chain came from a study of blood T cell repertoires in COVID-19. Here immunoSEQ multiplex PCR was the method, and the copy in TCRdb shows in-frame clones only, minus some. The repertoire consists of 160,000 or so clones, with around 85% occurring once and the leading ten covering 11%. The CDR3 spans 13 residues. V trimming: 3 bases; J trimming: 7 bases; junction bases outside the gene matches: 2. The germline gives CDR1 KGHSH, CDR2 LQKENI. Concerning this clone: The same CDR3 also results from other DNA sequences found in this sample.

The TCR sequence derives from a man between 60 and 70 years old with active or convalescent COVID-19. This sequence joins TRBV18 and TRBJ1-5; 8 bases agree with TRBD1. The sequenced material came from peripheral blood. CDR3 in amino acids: CASSPDRVQPQHF. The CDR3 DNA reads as TGTGCCAGCTCACCGGACAGGGTCCAGCCCCAGCATTTT.